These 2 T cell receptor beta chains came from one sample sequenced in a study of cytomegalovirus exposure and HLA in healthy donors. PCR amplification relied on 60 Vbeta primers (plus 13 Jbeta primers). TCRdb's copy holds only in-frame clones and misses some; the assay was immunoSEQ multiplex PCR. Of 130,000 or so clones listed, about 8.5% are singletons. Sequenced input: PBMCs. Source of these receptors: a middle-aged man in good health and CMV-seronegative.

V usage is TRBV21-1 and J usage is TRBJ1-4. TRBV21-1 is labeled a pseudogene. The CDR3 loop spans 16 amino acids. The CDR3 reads CASSASILATNEKLFF. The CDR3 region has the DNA TGTGCCAGCAGCGCCTCAATCCTAGCAACTAATGAAAAACTGTTTTTT.

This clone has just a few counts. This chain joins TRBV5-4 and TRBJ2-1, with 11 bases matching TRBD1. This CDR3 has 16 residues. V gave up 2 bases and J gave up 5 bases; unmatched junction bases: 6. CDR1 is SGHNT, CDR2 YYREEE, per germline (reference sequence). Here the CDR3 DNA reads TGTGCCAGCAGCTTCCGGTTGGGACAGGGGGACAATGAGCAGTTCTTC. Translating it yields CASSFRLGQGDNEQFF.